A single sample is the source of the 29 T cell receptor beta chains below, sequenced in a study of Graves' ophthalmopathy and Graves' hyperthyroidism. RNA transcripts were the source from which TCR beta CDR3 regions were amplified. HTBI primers primed a first-round RT-PCR, and a second-round multiplex PCR followed. TCRdb reanalysed the multiplex PCR reads using MiXCR and keeps one entry per CDR3 protein. Here the sample spans over a million distinct CDR3 sequences, around a third being singletons. Sequenced: peripheral blood or thyroid tissue (not recorded which). All receptors derive from an adult man with Graves' hyperthyroidism.

This clonotype was counted many times. The rearrangement links TRBV12-3 or TRBV12-4 to TRBJ2-5, with D perhaps TRBD2 (5 bases). Trimming stripped 3 bases from V and 1 base from J, with 9 bases between. The CDR3 is made up of 14 amino acids. The DNA for the CDR3 is TGTGCCAGCAGTTTGAGGGCCCTCCAAGAGACCCAGTACTTC. Protein product: CASSLRALQETQYF.

The chain uses TRBV9 and TRBJ2-7, with D maybe TRBD1 (6 bases). The CDR3 extends over 14 amino acids. The germline CDR1 and CDR2 sequences are SGDLS and YYNGEE. Trimming left V 7 bases short and J 6 bases short, with 20 bases between. Written as DNA, the CDR3 is TGTGCCAGCTCACCGGTCAGGGGCATTCTCGAGCAGTACTTC. It codes for CASSPVRGILEQYF.

On this clonotype: A much larger clone is a single base away; this may be a read error. The chain uses TRBV5-6 and TRBJ1-5; D not certain. Germline values: CDR1 SGHDT, CDR2 YYEEEE. Trimming took off 4 bases at V and 7 bases at J, with 21 bases between the two ends. The CDR3 runs 16 residues. The DNA for the CDR3 is TGTGCCAGCAGCCAAGACGAACGCACTGCACGGCAGCCCCAGCATTTT. Encoded protein: CASSQDERTARQPQHF.

Remarks on this clonotype: This may be a read error: a much more frequent sequence differs by one nucleotide. V is TRBV14 and J is TRBJ2-5, with D hard to call. Germline CDR1 and CDR2: SGHDN and FVKESK. This CDR3 spans 17 amino acids. Trimming removed 0 bases from V and 4 bases from J, with 18 bases in between. As DNA, the CDR3 is TGTGCCAGCAGCCAAGATAGAGGCCCGTTGGTGCGAGAGACCCAGTACTTC. Amino acids: CASSQDRGPLVRETQYF.

This clonotype was observed a single time. The genes are TRBV29-1 and TRBJ2-7; D possibly corresponds to TRBD1 (6 bases). The length of the CDR3 is 14 residues. Germline assignment: CDR1 SQVTM and CDR2 ANQGSEA. Trimming took off 8 bases at V and 2 bases at J, with 19 bases between the two ends. This chain's CDR3 is CSSETGRRTYEQYF. For the CDR3, the DNA is TGCAGCAGTGAAACAGGGCGTCGAACCTACGAGCAGTACTTC.

V usage is TRBV7-2 and J usage is TRBJ2-5; D unresolved. Deletions cut 1 base from V and 5 bases from J, with 26 bases between. The CDR3 loop spans 19 amino acids. In germline, CDR1 is SGHTA, CDR2 FQGNSA. DNA for the CDR3: TGTGCCAGCAGCTTAGGTTTCGAGAGGTTTAAAGGAAAGATCGAGACCCAGTACTTC. Translated: CASSLGFERFKGKIETQYF.

This clonotype was recorded at least ten times. The chain joins TRBV7-2 to TRBJ2-5; D gene uncertain. Germline V CDR1 and CDR2: SGHTA, FQGNSA. V gave up 4 bases and J gave up 8 bases, with 8 bases separating them. There are 11 residues in the CDR3. The CDR3 DNA reads as TGTGCCAGCAGCTCCCCATTAACCCAGTACTTC. This translates into CASSSPLTQYF.

This clonotype was seen more than once but under ten times. The V call is TRBV2, the J call TRBJ1-4; D possibly corresponds to TRBD1 (5 bases). Germline-derived CDR1 and CDR2 are SNHLY and FYNNEI. Trimming removed 3 bases at V and 15 bases at J, with 14 bases between. The CDR3 consists of 12 residues. The CDR3 DNA reads as TGTGCCAGCAGTGAGGGGCGGAGGAGCATGTTTTTT. Amino acids: CASSEGRRSMFF.

The gene calls are TRBV29-1 and TRBJ2-7; D is uncertain. Germline V CDR1 and CDR2: SQVTM, ANQGSEA. The CDR3 covers 13 residues. V lost 7 bases, J lost 0 bases, and 13 bases lay in between. The CDR3 is CSAQSRSSYEQYF. The CDR3 DNA is TGCAGCGCCCAATCGAGGAGCTCCTACGAGCAGTACTTC.

The V gene is TRBV10-3, the J gene TRBJ1-4, with D tentatively TRBD1 (6 bases). The germline V gene has CDR1 ENHRY and CDR2 SYGVKD. Trimming removed 7 bases from V and 8 bases from J, with 8 bases in between. CDR3 size: 11 residues. The CDR3 nucleotides are TGTGCCATCAAGGGGGGCGAAAAACTGTTTTTT. It encodes CAIKGGEKLFF.

This clonotype was detected a few times. The chain employs TRBV10-3 and TRBJ1-4, with 8 bases identical to TRBD1. V was pared by 4 bases and J by 8 bases, with 12 bases of the junction left unmatched. Germline CDR1 and CDR2: ENHRY and SYGVKD. The CDR3 contains 16 residues. As DNA, the CDR3 is TGTGCCATCAGTGCAACAGCCGGGACAGGCGGCGAAAAACTGTTTTTT. Protein: CAISATAGTGGEKLFF.

This chain connects TRBV5-8 to TRBJ1-2; D uncertain. V dropped 4 bases and J dropped 4 bases, with 8 bases sitting between them. CDR1 and CDR2 (germline): SGHTS, YDEGEE. This CDR3 is 12 amino acids long. CDR3 nucleotides: TGTGCCAGCAGCCCTATGAGCTATGGCTACACCTTC. It specifies CASSPMSYGYTF.

The sample holds many counts of this clonotype. V gene TRBV20-1 combines with J gene TRBJ2-5; the D is unclear. This CDR3 has 13 residues. The ends were cut back, 1 base at V and 4 bases at J, with 10 bases in the middle. Germline loops: CDR1 DFQATT, CDR2 SNEGSKA (reference sequence). In nucleotides, the CDR3 is TGCAGTGCTAGAGGAACCGTAGGAGAGACCCAGTACTTC. Protein product: CSARGTVGETQYF.

This clonotype was counted many times. The V gene is TRBV11-2, the J gene TRBJ1-1, with a tentative D call TRBD1 (5 bases). The CDR3 consists of 11 residues. Germline V gene sequence: CDR1 SGHAT, CDR2 FQNNGV. Trimming removed 5 bases from V and 6 bases from J, with 7 bases in between. CDR3 bases: TGTGCCAGCAGCCGGGGGGCTGAAGCTTTCTTT. Protein product: CASSRGAEAFF.

The chain uses TRBV18 and TRBJ1-2; D is undetermined. The V and J ends lost 2 bases and 7 bases respectively, with 8 bases between them. Germline CDR1 is KGHSH and CDR2 is LQKENI. The length of the CDR3 is 12 residues. CDR3: CASSPTDRGYTF. CDR3 nucleotides: TGTGCCAGCTCACCAACTGACCGTGGCTACACCTTC.

As to this clonotype: A single base separates this from a much larger clone, so it may be a read error. The V call is TRBV10-3, the J call TRBJ2-7; 7 bases are shared with TRBD1. The CDR3 is 15 amino acids. Germline V CDR1 and CDR2: ENHRY, SYGVKD. The ends lost 7 bases at V and 3 bases at J; junction bases unmatched: 12. Here the CDR3 reads CAINKDREVGYEQYF. In DNA form, the CDR3 reads TGTGCCATCAATAAAGACAGGGAAGTCGGCTACGAGCAGTACTTC.

This rearrangement joins TRBV10-3 to TRBJ1-6; 9 bases align to TRBD1. CDR1 and CDR2 from the germline V gene are ENHRY and SYGVKD. J was trimmed by 5 bases and V by 10 bases; bases with no gene match: 12. The CDR3 sequence is 16 residues long. The CDR3 nucleotides are TGTGCCACTACAACAGGGGGCAAGGGGCATAATTCACCCCTCCACTTT. This gives the protein CATTTGGKGHNSPLHF.

Note on this clonotype: This may stem from a read error, because a much larger clone lies one nucleotide away. This chain uses TRBV19 with TRBJ2-7; D is possibly TRBD1 (6 bases). Trimming took 3 bases from V and 5 from J, leaving 14 bases between them. Germline assignment: CDR1 LNHDA and CDR2 SQIVND (reference sequence). This CDR3 is built from 14 residues. CDR3 nucleotides: TGTGCCAGTAGTATGAGGGCAGGGGCTCACGAGCAGTACTTC. It encodes CASSMRAGAHEQYF.

The chain links TRBV3-1 to TRBJ2-6; 7 bases agree with TRBD2. Germline CDR1 and CDR2: LGHDT and YNNKEL (reference sequence). J was trimmed by 0 bases and V by 1 base; bases with no gene match: 3. The CDR3 has 17 residues. Here the CDR3 reads CASSQVGGSSGANVLTF. In DNA, the CDR3 is TGTGCCAGCAGCCAAGTGGGCGGGAGCTCTGGGGCCAACGTCCTGACTTTC.

The table lists this clonotype with a few counts. The CDR3 sequence: CASSKATGGGIAFF. As DNA, the CDR3 is TGTGCCAGCAGCAAAGCGACAGGAGGGGGGATAGCTTTCTTT. The chain links TRBV7-9 to TRBJ1-1, with D possibly TRBD1 on 6 matching bases. CDR3 length equals 14 residues. The V end was cut by 5 bases, the J end by 10 bases, with 20 bases between. The germline V gene encodes CDR1 SEHNR and CDR2 FQNEAQ (reference sequence).

The chain uses TRBV4-1 and TRBJ2-2; D is unresolved. The V end was cut by 1 base, the J end by 4 bases, with 19 bases between. The germline V gene has CDR1 MGHRA and CDR2 YSYEKL. CDR3 length: 18 residues. CDR3 nucleotides: TGCGCCAGCAGCCAAGCCCGACCTAAACTGGAAAGCACCGGGGAGCTGTTTTTT. It translates to CASSQARPKLESTGELFF.

This clonotype has ten or more counts. The CDR3 DNA is TGTGCCAGTAGTGCCCGGGACACCAAACTGTTTTTT. It codes for CASSARDTKLFF. J is TRBJ1-4 and V is TRBV19; a weak D match, TRBD1 (6 bases). V lost 5 bases and J lost 11, with 12 bases in between. Germline lookup yields CDR1 LNHDA and CDR2 SQIVND (reference sequence). This CDR3 region has 12 residues.

The gene calls are TRBV7-9 and TRBJ2-7, with 8 bases aligning to TRBD1. Germline CDR1 reads SEHNR; CDR2 reads FQNEAQ (reference sequence). CDR3 size: 15 residues. Losses at the gene ends were 3 bases for V and 0 bases for J; bases not matched to a gene: 4. The CDR3 protein is CASSLGQALSYEQYF. The DNA for the CDR3 is TGTGCCAGCAGCTTGGGACAGGCTCTCTCCTACGAGCAGTACTTC.

In this sample, this clonotype turned up many times. The chain has TRBV7-8 and TRBJ1-1; a weak D match, TRBD1 (6 bases). The germline gives CDR1 SGHVS, CDR2 FQNEAQ. The ends were cut back, 1 base at V and 4 bases at J, with 19 bases in the middle. This CDR3 has 17 residues. The CDR3 reads CASSLVGGGAGPTEAFF. The CDR3 DNA reads TGTGCCAGCAGCTTAGTGGGGGGGGGCGCAGGGCCCACTGAAGCTTTCTTT.

This clonotype has only a few counts. The V gene is TRBV30, the J gene TRBJ1-2; TRBD1 might be the D (5 bases). From germline, CDR1 is GTSNPN and CDR2 SVGIG (reference sequence). The CDR3 contains 12 residues. Trimming left V 5 bases short and J 5 bases short, with 12 bases between. The CDR3 DNA follows: TGTGCCTGGCGGGGCCGTAATTATGGCTACACCTTC. It is translated as CAWRGRNYGYTF. Filled out from reference TRBV30 and TRBJ1-2, the complete variable domain reads SQTIHQWPATLVQPVGSPLSLECTVEGTSNPNLYWYRQAAGRGLQLLFYSVGIGQISSEVPQNLSASRPQDRQFILSSKKLLLSDSGFYLCAWRGRNYGYTFGSGTRLTVV.

This clonotype was counted a few times. V gene TRBV15 combines with J gene TRBJ2-5; D may be TRBD1 or TRBD2 (6 bases each). The germline CDR1 and CDR2 sequences are LNHNV and YYDKDF (reference sequence). This CDR3 contains 16 residues. The V gene lost 1 base and the J gene lost 1 base, with 13 bases spanning the gap. The CDR3 region is CATSRGGATAQETQYF. The DNA for the CDR3 is TGTGCCACCAGCAGAGGGGGGGCGACAGCCCAAGAGACCCAGTACTTC.

Comments on this clonotype: A clone one base away is much larger, so this may be a read error. The chain is built from TRBV7-8 and TRBJ1-2; 11 positions match TRBD1. The CDR3 has 14 residues. The germline V gene has CDR1 SGHVS and CDR2 FQNEAQ. J gave up 8 bases and V 6 bases, and 8 bases lay outside the gene matches. The CDR3 DNA reads TGTGCCAGCAGTTTTGGACAGGGGGCCAAGGGCTACACCTTC. The encoded protein is CASSFGQGAKGYTF.

The chain carries TRBV7-2 and TRBJ1-4; 9 bases agree with TRBD2. The J call may be incorrect, as the DNA end agrees better with TRBJ2-2. The CDR3 is 17 residues long. CDR1 and CDR2 (germline): SGHTA, FQGNSA. CDR3 loop: CASSDRLGAGGTGELFF. The CDR3 coding sequence is TGTGCCAGCAGCGACCGACTAGGAGCGGGAGGTACCGGGGAGCTGTTTTTT.

The chain's CDR3 is CATSSLGGADEQYF. The CDR3 coding sequence is TGTGCCACCAGCAGTTTGGGGGGGGCGGACGAGCAGTACTTC. The V and J genes are TRBV15 and TRBJ2-7; D perhaps matches TRBD2 (7 bases). CDR1 is LNHNV, CDR2 YYDKDF, per germline (reference sequence). The CDR3 spans 14 residues. Trimming took 3 bases from V and 5 from J, leaving 14 bases between them.